This T cell receptor beta chain appears in the sequencing data of a study of tumor-infiltrating lymphocytes in primary liver carcinoma (dated by TCRdb to about 2017). Concerning the study at large: Surgical resection was performed in China between November 2015 and early 2016 on four to six patients with histopathologically diagnosed primary liver carcinoma. The five patients, three men and two women aged 30 to 69 years, had hepatocellular carcinoma (four) or combined HCC and intrahepatic cholangiocarcinoma (one). The five patients had tumors of stage T1-T3 N0M0, with maximum diameters ranging from 4.2 to 10 cm. Each sample produced about 3.5 to 7.13 million productive TCRbeta reads, and read depth showed no significant difference between tissue types. Across five regions of each liver tumor, along with adjacent normal tissue and blood, the study brought together TCRbeta repertoire sequencing, expression microarrays and whole-exome sequencing. A total of 35 specimens from 5 patients underwent TCRbeta repertoire sequencing, comprising 25 or so tumor regions, 5 adjacent noncancerous liver tissues and 5 peripheral blood samples. Repertoires from technical replicates were highly reproducible, with mean shared-clone rates roughly 0.9 and correlation coefficients above 0.98. Study-wide findings and limitations: The top 250 clones made up a significantly larger repertoire fraction in tumors than in blood (p = 0.039). Only a few patients were included in the study, and the authors note that the findings should be validated in a larger study. Only the TCR beta chain was sequenced, which likely underestimates true repertoire diversity because unpaired alpha chains were not captured. Repertoire overlap was found to be higher between tumor regions (mean around 35%) than between tumor-adjacent (roughly 17%) or tumor-blood (14%) pairs, consistent with antigen-driven expansion. Bulk unsorted samples precluded comparing CD4+ and CD8+ T cell repertoires.

RNA from unsorted whole blood was extracted with TRIzol reagent, and germline DNA was obtained with the DNeasy Blood & Tissue kit. At the time of sampling, the patients were treatment-naive and had chronic HBV infection. About 3.6 milliliters of peripheral blood were collected into K2EDTA tubes before surgery. Using a constant-region primer and ProtoScript II reverse transcriptase, TCRbeta-specific cDNA was reverse-transcribed from 450 to 650 ng total RNA. TCRbeta libraries were built with three nested multiplex PCR rounds, a slightly modified ARM-PCR procedure. Sample barcodes and Illumina adapters were added in a final 25-cycle PCR with Deep VentR polymerase. Before sequencing, amplicons of 200-500 bp were purified from gel using a QIAquick gel extraction kit. TCRbeta amplicons were sequenced on an Illumina HiSeq 2500 with 250-bp paired-end reads. Per the source publication's procedure: To recover full CDR3 sequences, reads were quality-trimmed using Trimmomatic v0.33 and paired reads were then merged using FLASH v1.2.11. V, D and J germline segments were assigned to the rearranged TCRbeta sequences by MiGEC v1.2.1b. Clonotype statistics and Shannon-Wiener diversity indices were calculated with VDJtools v1.0.0. To cut down on sampling bias, every analysis after diversity analysis relied on just the 250 most abundant clonotypes from each sample. TCRdb reanalyzed the raw reads on its own, using fastp at Q25 for trimming and MiXCR for clone calling, and kept in-frame beta chains. Rows merge per CDR3 protein into single entries with the most common DNA and genes. The V and J calls follow TCRdb's processing rather than the paper's. The sample yields under 200,000 distinct CDR3 sequences; less than 70% were counted once. Around 7.1% of the sample is taken by the ten largest.

A note on this clonotype: The target of this receptor is not known. The junction and the germline gene differ at one end; a read error may be behind it.

The sequenced sample consisted of peripheral blood. The source of this sequence is a woman aged 55-69 years with primary liver carcinoma and hepatitis B virus infection.

The CDR3 region reads CAGSPQPGPYNEQFF. DNA sequence: TGTGCCGGCAGCCCCCAGCCGGGCCCCTACAATGAGCAGTTCTTC. The rearrangement combines TRBV7-8 with TRBJ2-1; there is no confident call for the D gene. CDR1 SGHVS and CDR2 FQNEAQ are derived from the germline V gene. The CDR3, from cysteine to phenylalanine, totals 15 residues. Only the CDR3 portion is preserved as DNA: 45 bases, with reading frame beginning at the first base.